One and the same sample provided the 10 T cell receptor beta chains below, sequenced in a study of cytomegalovirus exposure and HLA in healthy donors (dated by TCRdb to 2015 to 2018). Library prep was done by the immunoSEQ multiplex PCR assay. For the multiplex PCR, a mixture combining 60 forward primers for TCR Vbeta segments and 13 reverse primers for TCR Jbeta segments was used. TCRdb holds this immuneACCESS table with in-frame rearrangements only. Some clones are missing; in checked studies, unresolved V genes explain under half, and the rest has no known cause. Counted in this sample were approximately 82,000 clones; around 10% of them appeared once. In total, the top ten clones hold around 25% of the sample. Material: PBMCs. The receptors come from a man aged 55 to 69 in good health and CMV-seropositive.

The chain's CDR3 is CASSSRTGVTDTQYF. DNA of the CDR3: TGCGCCAGCAGCTCGCGGACAGGAGTCACAGATACGCAGTATTTT. V gene TRBV5-1 combines with J gene TRBJ2-3; 7 bases line up with TRBD1. CDR1 SGHRS and CDR2 YFSETQ come from the germline V gene. The V segment lost 3 bases and the J segment 2 bases; nucleotides outside the gene matches: 6. The CDR3 runs to 15 residues.

The chain combines TRBV19 with TRBJ1-2; D call uncertain. The CDR3 consists of 12 residues. The germline V gene encodes CDR1 LNHDA and CDR2 SQIVND (reference sequence). The V end was cut by 3 bases, the J end by 6 bases, with 8 bases between. CDR3 amino acids: CASSIPLHGYTF. The DNA for the CDR3 is TGTGCCAGTAGTATCCCACTTCATGGCTACACCTTC. The entire variable domain, with the rest obtained from reference TRBV19 and TRBJ1-2, is as follows: DGGITQSPKYLFRKEGQNVTLSCEQNLNHDAMYWYRQDPGQGLRLIYYSQIVNDFQKGDIAEGYSVSREKKESFPLTVTSAQKNPTAFYLCASSIPLHGYTFGSGTRLTVV.

The genes are TRBV28 and TRBJ2-1, with a possible D match to TRBD1 (5 bases). CDR3 length equals 12 residues. Germline V CDR1 and CDR2: MDHEN, SYDVKM. With 4 bases removed from V and 9 bases from J, the gap between germline ends came to 10 bases. The CDR3 is CASSSPGFEQFF. As DNA, the CDR3 is TGTGCCAGCAGTTCCCCAGGGTTTGAGCAGTTCTTC.

The gene calls are TRBV5-1 and TRBJ2-2; D is uncertain. Per germline, CDR1 SGHRS and CDR2 YFSETQ. V shed 0 bases and J shed 5 bases, with 11 bases lying between them. The length of the CDR3 is 15 residues. The CDR3 reads CASSLATDMTGELFF. The CDR3, as DNA: TGCGCCAGCAGCTTGGCTACAGATATGACCGGGGAGCTGTTTTTT.

CDR3 in amino acids: CASRAALPYGYTF. As DNA, the CDR3 is TGTGCCAGCAGGGCGGCCCTTCCCTATGGCTACACCTTC. The gene calls are TRBV28 and TRBJ1-2; D ambiguous. This CDR3 has 13 amino acids. CDR1 and CDR2 from the germline V gene are MDHEN and SYDVKM. V lost 6 bases to trimming and J lost 4 bases, with 12 bases between them.

This clone turned up a few times. J is TRBJ1-6 and V is TRBV15; no clear D. In germline, CDR1 is LNHNV, CDR2 YYDKDF (reference sequence). The length of the CDR3 is 14 residues. The ends were cut back, 0 bases at V and 7 bases at J, with 7 bases in the middle. CDR3 protein: CATSRDGYNSPLHF. For the CDR3, the DNA is TGTGCCACCAGCAGAGACGGTTACAATTCACCCCTCCACTTT.

The chain joins TRBV5-1 to TRBJ1-1; 7 nucleotides agree with TRBD1. The CDR3 loop spans 15 amino acids. Germline V gives CDR1 SGHRS, CDR2 YFSETQ. Trimming took 3 bases from V and 1 from J; bases not matched to a gene: 6. As DNA, the CDR3 is TGCGCCAGCAGCTCCAGGGGGTTTGAGAACACTGAAGCTTTCTTT. Protein sequence: CASSSRGFENTEAFF.

This rearrangement joins TRBV28 to TRBJ2-3; 11 bases fit TRBD1. Germline V gene lookup returns CDR1 MDHEN and CDR2 SYDVKM. The CDR3 contains 15 residues. V shed 6 bases, J shed 7 bases, and the junction held 9 bases outside the gene matches. The CDR3 DNA reads as TGTGCCAGCAGCTCCGGGACAGGGGGGACGAATACGCAGTATTTT. Its protein is CASSSGTGGTNTQYF.

This sequence joins TRBV6-4 and TRBJ1-1, with D unresolved. Trimming pared 6 bases from V and 4 bases from J, leaving 12 bases between. This CDR3 has 13 amino acids. CDR1 MRHNA and CDR2 SNTAGT come from the germline V gene. The CDR3 DNA is TGTGCCAGCAGCTTCGGGTTAGGCACTGAAGCTTTCTTT. Protein: CASSFGLGTEAFF.

The chain links TRBV15 to TRBJ1-4, with a possible D match to TRBD1 (5 bases). This CDR3 has 14 residues. Looked up from germline, CDR1 is LNHNV and CDR2 is YYDKDF (reference sequence). The V and J ends lost 5 bases and 3 bases respectively, with 10 bases between them. For the CDR3, the DNA is TGTGCCACCAGCGGTTGGGACTCTAATGAAAAACTGTTTTTT. This translates into CATSGWDSNEKLFF.